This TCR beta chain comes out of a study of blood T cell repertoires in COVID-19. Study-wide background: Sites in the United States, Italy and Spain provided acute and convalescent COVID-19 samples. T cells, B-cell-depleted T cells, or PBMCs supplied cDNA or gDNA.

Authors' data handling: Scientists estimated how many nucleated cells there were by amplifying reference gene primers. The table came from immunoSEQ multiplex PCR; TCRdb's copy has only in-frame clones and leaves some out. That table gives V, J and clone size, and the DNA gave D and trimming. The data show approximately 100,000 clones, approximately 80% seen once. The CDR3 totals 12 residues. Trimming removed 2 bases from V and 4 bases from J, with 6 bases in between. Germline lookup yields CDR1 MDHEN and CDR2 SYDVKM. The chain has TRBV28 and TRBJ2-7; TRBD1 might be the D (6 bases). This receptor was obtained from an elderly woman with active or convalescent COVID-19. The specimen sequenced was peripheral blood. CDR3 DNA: TGTGCCAGCAGTTTAGGACAGTACGAGCAGTACTTC. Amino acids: CASSLGQYEQYF. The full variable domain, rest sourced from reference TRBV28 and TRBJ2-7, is DVKVTQSSRYLVKRTGEKVFLECVQDMDHENMFWYRQDPGLGLRLIYFSYDVKMKEKGDIPEGYSVSREKKERFSLILESASTNQTSMYLCASSLGQYEQYFGPGTRLTVT.